The clone carrying this T cell receptor (beta chain) was seen ten or more times. This specimen belongs to a study of molecular identifiers for immune sequencing clone quantification. Germline values: CDR1 SEHNR, CDR2 FQNEAQ (reference sequence). Trimming took 2 bases from V and 7 from J, leaving 12 bases between them. The CDR3 is 13 amino acids. TCRdb re-called the PCR reads through MiXCR, storing one row per CDR3 protein. The sample yields about 100,000 distinct CDR3 sequences, around 23% seen once. J is TRBJ2-7 and V is TRBV7-9; D not certain. This sequence was found in a human donor in good health. Some libraries in this study had Jurkat cell RNA spiked in. The sample comprised naive CD8+ T cells from blood, with Jurkat cell RNA spiked in. Subset of the sample: FACS-sorted CD8+CD4-CCR7+CD45RA+ naive T cells. Here the CDR3 DNA reads TGTGCCAGCAGCTTAAAGGGCAGCCAGGAGCAGTACTTC. Protein product: CASSLKGSQEQYF.